The rows below give T cell receptor beta chains drawn from one sample of a study of CD8 T cells in ankylosing spondylitis. One entry per CDR3 protein results from TCRdb running MiXCR on the 5' RACE reads. The sample shows hundreds of thousands of distinct CDR3 sequences, about 12% of them seen only once. Sequenced input: blood, either unsorted or a sorted T cell fraction (not recorded which). Source of these receptors: a male donor with ankylosing spondylitis. CDR3s include the opening cysteine and the closing phenylalanine or tryptophan. A D gene is named only where the DNA matches it firmly. Clone size, where shown, is once, few, many, or a class for clones that have expanded.

v_gene,j_gene,d_gene,abundance,CDR3nt,CDR3aa
TRBV20-1,TRBJ2-3,TRBD2,few,TGCAGTGCCGCTAAACCGGGACTAGCGGGAGGAGATACGCAGTATTTT,CSAAKPGLAGGDTQYF
TRBV20-1,TRBJ2-7,-,few,TGCAGTGCTAGTAAGGGCCTGGCCGGCTACGAGCAGTACTTC,CSASKGLAGYEQYF
TRBV7-2,TRBJ2-1,-,-,TGTGCCAGCAGCTCCCGGAGGGAAAATGAGCAGTTCTTC,CASSSRRENEQFF
TRBV6-2/TRBV6-3,TRBJ2-7,TRBD2,many,TGTGCCAGCAGAATATCCGGGACTAGCGGCTACGAGCAGTACTTC,CASRISGTSGYEQYF
TRBV2,TRBJ2-7,-,-,TGTGCCAGCAGCTTCTTTGACGAGCAGTACTTC,CASSFFDEQYF
TRBV20-1,TRBJ1-1,-,few,TGCAGTGCTTCCCGGACACGGCGAACGACTGAAGCTTTCTTT,CSASRTRRTTEAFF
TRBV7-3,TRBJ2-5,TRBD1,few,TGTGCCAGCAGCTCCAAAGGACAGGGAGGAGAGACCCAGTACTTC,CASSSKGQGGETQYF
TRBV5-1,TRBJ1-2,-,once,TGCGCCAGCAAACGGGACGGACCAGCGGGCTACACCTTC,CASKRDGPAGYTF
TRBV5-4,TRBJ1-1,-,many,TGTGCCAGCAGCTTGAAAGGGATTCCTGAAGCTTTCTTT,CASSLKGIPEAFF
TRBV6-5,TRBJ2-6,-,-,TGTGCCAGCAGTTCTGACGTTCCTTCTGGGGCCAACGTCCTGACTTTC,CASSSDVPSGANVLTF
TRBV5-1,TRBJ2-3,-,-,TGCGCCAGCAGCTTGGACAAAGGAGGAGATACGCAGTATTTT,CASSLDKGGDTQYF
TRBV7-2,TRBJ2-3,-,-,TGTGCCAGCAGCTTAGGGACCACGCAGTATTTT,CASSLGTTQYF
TRBV6-1,TRBJ1-5,-,-,TGTGCCAGCATCGAGGTGGGGAATCAGCCCCAGCATTTT,CASIEVGNQPQHF
TRBV5-1,TRBJ2-7,TRBD2,-,TGCGCCAGCGCGGGGCAGCCGGGGGGAAACTACGAGCAGTACTTC,CASAGQPGGNYEQYF
TRBV18,TRBJ2-7,-,-,TGTGCCAGCTCACCACCGGCGGGGGCGCGGTCCTACGAGCAGTACTTC,CASSPPAGARSYEQYF
TRBV4-2,TRBJ2-3,-,few,TGTGCCAGCAGCCAAGCCAACAGGATCAGCACAGATACGCAGTATTTT,CASSQANRISTDTQYF
TRBV20-1,TRBJ2-2,-,-,TGCAGTGCTAGAGACGCGACTAGAGGGGACGGGGAGCTGTTTTTT,CSARDATRGDGELFF
TRBV12-3/TRBV12-4,TRBJ1-4,TRBD1,-,TGTGCCAGCACCAGGGACAGAAATCTTGAAAAACTGTTTTTT,CASTRDRNLEKLFF
TRBV7-6,TRBJ2-1,TRBD2,-,TGTGCCAGCAGCTTAGGGGCTAGCGGAAACTTATACAATGAGCAGTTCTTC,CASSLGASGNLYNEQFF
TRBV12-3/TRBV12-4,TRBJ1-5,-,many,TGTGCCAGCAGTTGGACAGAAAATCAGCCCCAGCATTTT,CASSWTENQPQHF
TRBV29-1,TRBJ1-2,TRBD1,-,TGCAGCGCTGGGGACAGGGTCGGCTATGGCTACACCTTC,CSAGDRVGYGYTF
TRBV6-2/TRBV6-3,TRBJ2-7,-,many,TGTGCCAGCAGTCAGAACTACGAGCAGTACTTC,CASSQNYEQYF
TRBV29-1,TRBJ1-1,-,many,TGCAGCGTAGCAACAGGTCATATGAACACTGAAGCTTTCTTT,CSVATGHMNTEAFF
TRBV12-3/TRBV12-4,TRBJ2-7,TRBD2,-,TGTGCCAGCAGTTCCCCGAGACTAGCCAACTACGAGCAGTACTTC,CASSSPRLANYEQYF
TRBV29-1,TRBJ1-4,-,few,TGCAGCGTTGAAGTGGTGGGGAGGGGTGAAAAACTGTTTTTT,CSVEVVGRGEKLFF
TRBV5-1,TRBJ1-2,-,-,TGCGCCAGCAGCTTGGCCTTGCAGGGTGCCAGTGGCTACACCTTC,CASSLALQGASGYTF
TRBV5-1,TRBJ2-1,TRBD1,few,TGCGCCAGCAGCCCACGACGGACAGGGGGGAGCTCCTACAATGAGCAGTTCTTC,CASSPRRTGGSSYNEQFF
TRBV9,TRBJ2-1,TRBD2,many,TGTGCCAGCAGCCCCCTGACTAGCGGGAGAGTGTATGAGCAGTTCTTC,CASSPLTSGRVYEQFF
TRBV4-3,TRBJ2-4,-,-,TGCGCCAGCAGCCAAGTGGTGGGAAGTAACATTCAGTACTTC,CASSQVVGSNIQYF
TRBV5-5,TRBJ2-5,TRBD1,-,TGTGCCAGCAGCGCGGGACAGGCGCAAGAGACCCAGTACTTC,CASSAGQAQETQYF
TRBV25-1,TRBJ1-2,-,many,TGTGCCAGCAGTGACTATGGTGGCTACACCTTC,CASSDYGGYTF
TRBV20-1,TRBJ1-1,-,-,TGCAGTGCCAACCGACGGTACACGCAAGACACTGAAGCTTTCTTT,CSANRRYTQDTEAFF
TRBV7-9,TRBJ2-5,TRBD2,-,TGTGCCAGCAGCTCTTACCAGCGGGAGGGGTACCAAGAGACCCAGTACTTC,CASSSYQREGYQETQYF
TRBV28,TRBJ1-1,-,-,TGTGCCAGCAGAGGGGGACCTGAAGCTTTCTTT,CASRGGPEAFF
TRBV9,TRBJ2-5,-,-,TGTGCCAGCAGCGCGCAGGGAGGAGAAGAGACCCAGTACTTC,CASSAQGGEETQYF
TRBV18,TRBJ1-2,TRBD1,few,TGTGCCAGCTCACCACTTGGACAGGACTATGGCTACACCTTC,CASSPLGQDYGYTF
TRBV9,TRBJ1-1,-,few,TGTGCCAGCAGCGGAGAACCGGGACAAGAAGCTTTCTTT,CASSGEPGQEAFF
TRBV9,TRBJ1-4,-,few,TGTGCCAGCAGCGGGGGTTCGAATGAAAAACTGTTTTTT,CASSGGSNEKLFF
TRBV5-1,TRBJ1-1,TRBD1,-,TGCGCCAGCGCGTCCGACAGGGGGGATCCCATGAACACTGAAGCTTTCTTT,CASASDRGDPMNTEAFF
TRBV5-1,TRBJ1-2,-,many,TGCGCCAGCAGCTTGGCCAGACGGAATGATAACTATGGCTACACCTTC,CASSLARRNDNYGYTF
TRBV25-1,TRBJ1-6,TRBD1,-,TGTGCCAGCGACAGGGGGTATTCTAATTCACCCCTCCACTTT,CASDRGYSNSPLHF
TRBV10-3,TRBJ2-6,TRBD2,-,TGTGCCAGCGGGGGAGGAGTCTTCTCTGGGGCCAACGTCCTGACTTTC,CASGGGVFSGANVLTF
TRBV6-2/TRBV6-3,TRBJ2-1,-,-,TGTGCCAGCAATACCCAGGGATGGCAGTTCTTC,CASNTQGWQFF
TRBV21-1,TRBJ2-5,-,few,TGTGCCAGCAGCAAAGGGACAGAACTGGGAGAGACCCAGTACTTC,CASSKGTELGETQYF
TRBV7-3,TRBJ2-2,-,few,TGTGCCAGCAGCTCCCACCACTGGACAGTCGGCGGCGGGGAGCTGTTTTTT,CASSSHHWTVGGGELFF
TRBV20-1,TRBJ2-3,TRBD2,-,TGCAGTGCGATACGAACTAGCGCCGATACGCAGTATTTT,CSAIRTSADTQYF
TRBV7-8,TRBJ2-2,-,few,TGTGCCAGCAGCCCCGGGACTTTCAACACCGGGGAGCTGTTTTTT,CASSPGTFNTGELFF
TRBV10-3,TRBJ2-7,TRBD2,few,TGTGCCATCAGTGAGTCTAGCGGGCGCCCCTCCGAGCAGTACTTC,CAISESSGRPSEQYF
TRBV10-1,TRBJ2-1,TRBD1,few,TGCGCCAGCTCCGGGACAGACTCCTACAATGAGCAGTTCTTC,CASSGTDSYNEQFF
TRBV24-1,TRBJ2-5,-,many,TGTGCCACCAGTGATGGGTTCGCTGAGACCCAGTACTTC,CATSDGFAETQYF
TRBV7-8,TRBJ2-7,-,-,TGTGCCAGCAGCTTAGAATCGATTTACGCTGAGCAGTACTTC,CASSLESIYAEQYF
TRBV5-1,TRBJ2-3,TRBD2,-,TGCGCCAGCAGCTCTGGAATCGTTGCGGGAGGCGATACGCAGTATTTT,CASSSGIVAGGDTQYF
TRBV6-2/TRBV6-3,TRBJ2-7,-,few,TGTGCCAGCAGTGCCGCGTGGCCACAGCCCTACGAGCAGTACTTC,CASSAAWPQPYEQYF
TRBV5-1,TRBJ1-1,-,-,TGCGCCAGCAGCTTTCCAGGGCGTAAAGTTGGAGCTTTCTTT,CASSFPGRKVGAFF
TRBV28,TRBJ1-5,-,-,TGTGCCAGCAAACTCAACCCCAGGTCACAGCCCCAGCATTTT,CASKLNPRSQPQHF
TRBV15,TRBJ2-3,-,-,TGTGCCACCAGCAGAGCCCTTGGAGGAGGAACAGATACGCAGTATTTT,CATSRALGGGTDTQYF
TRBV12-3/TRBV12-4,TRBJ1-2,-,many,TGTGCCAGCAGGGCAGGACGGGTCTATGGCTACACCTTC,CASRAGRVYGYTF
TRBV24-1,TRBJ1-1,-,-,TGTGCCACCAGCCCCTCGACAGAGACTGAAGCTTTCTTT,CATSPSTETEAFF
TRBV11-2,TRBJ1-2,TRBD1,few,TGTGCCAGCAGCTTATTAGGTCGGGGACAGCGTAACTATGGCTACACCTTC,CASSLLGRGQRNYGYTF